This T cell receptor (beta chain) was captured in a study of CD8+ T cells in alopecia areata (dated by TCRdb to the late 2010s). In the study overall: Treated patients were enrolled in an open-label pilot trial of oral tofacitinib, 5 to 10 mg twice daily, for moderate-to-severe alopecia areata. Patients stayed on tofacitinib for 6 to 18 months and then had 6 months of follow-up off drug so that delayed response and recurrence could be assessed. In treated patients, disease severity was measured using the SALT score, which gives the percentage of scalp surface area affected. To study T cell clonal expansion in alopecia areata, the researchers applied high-throughput TCRbeta sequencing to both the C3H/HeJ mouse model and human patients. Scalp tissue and sorted CD4+ and CD8+ peripheral blood T cells from patchy and totalis/universalis alopecia areata patients and from healthy controls were covered by human TCRbeta sequencing. Biopsies were taken from tofacitinib-treated patients at baseline and again at 4 and 24 weeks into treatment, and several of those patients also had a later scalp biopsy. Scalp clonality was compared among normal scalp (n=4), patchy alopecia areata scalp (n=8), and alopecia totalis/universalis scalp (n=8). RNA was extracted with the PAXgene miRNA kit for fixed scalp, the miRNeasy kit for PBMCs, and the RNeasy kit for mouse skin. Amplification of TCRbeta CDR3 regions was done by immunoSEQ multiplex PCR using 35 Vbeta forward primers and 13 Jbeta reverse primers. Here is what the overall study found, with its caveats: Shared TCR sequences between patients were less evident than in mice, which may be partly attributable to HLA diversity in the patient population. Tofacitinib significantly decreased scalp clonality and the number of expanded CD8+ clones among the top 100 scalp clones. Lesional scalp, especially in alopecia totalis/universalis, showed higher clonality and more expanded CD8+ clones than normal scalp, suggesting antigenic drive. Unlike mouse skin, where gammadelta T cells dominate, normal human skin contains resident alphabeta T cells that get sequenced too, which complicates analysis of the scalp TCR repertoire. Many expanded lesional clones persisted in scalp and blood during tofacitinib treatment, which may partly explain relapse after stopping treatment. The treated cohort was small, with a single nonresponder, so links between baseline CD8+ expansion and response need larger studies.

The germline ends are 14 bases apart after V is trimmed by 5 bases and J by 3 bases. The CDR3 numbers 13 residues from cysteine through phenylalanine. The only DNA kept is the CDR3, 39 bases in frame from the first base. The germline V gene (reference sequence) sets CDR1 to GTSNPN and CDR2 to SVGIG. As regards this clone: It has no known antigen specificity. Base qualities are not at hand, and no much larger clone is one base apart.

The time point label on this specimen signifies: about four weeks on oral tofacitinib. Reading the label with the study, this specimen's treatment or condition is: oral pan-JAK inhibitor, 5-10 mg twice daily. Peripheral blood and lesional scalp punch biopsies were obtained from patients with alopecia areata. After PBMCs were isolated by density centrifugation and stained for CD3, CD4 and CD8, a FACSAria was used to sort CD4+ and CD8+ T cells. Receptors were amplified or captured by the immunoSEQ multiplex PCR assay. For TCR sequencing, RNA was extracted from every sample and reverse transcribed into cDNA to serve as template. SuperScript III was used for first-strand cDNA synthesis, primed with a 2:1 mix of oligo-dT and random hexamers. Amplification bias was assessed with a synthetic immune receptor repertoire, and residual bias was removed computationally. Concerning the study's data processing: Raw reads were preprocessed to remove errors, and CDR3 was defined by IMGT conventions from the conserved cysteine to phenylalanine. Clonality was computed by normalizing Shannon entropy by log2 of the number of productive unique TCRs and subtracting the result from 1. Whether scalp clones were CD4 or CD8 was inferred by matching scalp TCRbeta sequences against CD4 and CD8 repertoires sorted from blood. The source is immuneACCESS, and TCRdb retained only in-frame sequences with V and J called. Part of the clones is not carried over; for the studies checked, unresolved V genes explain less than half of this, and the remainder is unexplained. The V and J calls and clone size come from that table; D and trimming were worked out from the DNA. Recorded for this sample are more than 140,000 clones; around 83% of them occurred a single time. The ten largest account for 13% of the sample.

Recombination joined TRBV30 with TRBJ2-7; a weak D assignment points to TRBD2 (5 bases agree). The material was CD8+ T cells sorted from blood, obtained at week 4, from a patient treated with tofacitinib. The source of this sequence is a human donor with alopecia areata. At the DNA level, the sequence is TGTGCCTGGGAGTCGGGGAAAGGCTACGAGCAGTACTTC. Its translation reads: CAWESGKGYEQYF. Beyond the CDR3, the reference TRBV30 and TRBJ2-7 genes provide the residues; the full variable domain reads: SQTIHQWPATLVQPVGSPLSLECTVEGTSNPNLYWYRQAAGRGLQLLFYSVGIGQISSEVPQNLSASRPQDRQFILSSKKLLLSDSGFYLCAWESGKGYEQYFGPGTRLTVT.